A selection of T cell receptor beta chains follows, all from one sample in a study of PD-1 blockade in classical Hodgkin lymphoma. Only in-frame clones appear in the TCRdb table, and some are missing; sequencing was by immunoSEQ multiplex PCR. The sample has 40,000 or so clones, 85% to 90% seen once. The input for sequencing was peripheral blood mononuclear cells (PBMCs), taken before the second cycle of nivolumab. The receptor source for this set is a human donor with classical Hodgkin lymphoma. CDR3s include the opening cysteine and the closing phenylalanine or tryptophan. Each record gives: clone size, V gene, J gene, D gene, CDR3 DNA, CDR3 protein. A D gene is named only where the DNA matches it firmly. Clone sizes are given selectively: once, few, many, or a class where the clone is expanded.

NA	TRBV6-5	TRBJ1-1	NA	TGTGCCAGCAGTTACTCGTCACTCAGGAACACTGAAGCTTTCTTT	CASSYSSLRNTEAFF
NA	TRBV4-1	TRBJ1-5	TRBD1	TGCGCCAGCAGCCAAGGAAGGACAGGGAATCAGCCCCAGCATTTT	CASSQGRTGNQPQHF
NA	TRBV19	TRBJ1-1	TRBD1	TGTGCCAGTAGATTCGGACAGGGTAGGGCTGAAGCTTTCTTT	CASRFGQGRAEAFF
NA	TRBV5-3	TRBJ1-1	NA	TGTGCCAGAAGCTTGAAGAACACTGAAGCTTTCTTT	CARSLKNTEAFF
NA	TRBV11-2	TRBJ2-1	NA	TGTGCCAGCAGCTTAGGTGGAGCGGAGTCCTACAATGAGCAGTTCTTC	CASSLGGAESYNEQFF
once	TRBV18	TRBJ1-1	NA	TGTGCCAGCTCACCAACGGGAGGGAGGGTCAAGAACACTGAAGCTTTCTTT	CASSPTGGRVKNTEAFF
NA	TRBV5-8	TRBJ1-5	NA	TGTGCCAGCAGGGCTGGGGGGGCGGGACCCTTTCGTTCCCAGCATTTT	CASRAGGAGPFRSQHF
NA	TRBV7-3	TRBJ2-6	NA	TGTGCCAGCAGCGAACAAGTAGGCTCTGGGGCCAACGTCCTGACTTTC	CASSEQVGSGANVLTF
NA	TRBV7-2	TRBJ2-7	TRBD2	TGTGCCAGCAGCGGGACTAGCGGGGGGAGCTCCTACGAGCAGTACTTC	CASSGTSGGSSYEQYF
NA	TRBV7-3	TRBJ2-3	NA	TGTGCCAGCAGCTTACGTGAGCGTGATACGCAGTATTTT	CASSLRERDTQYF
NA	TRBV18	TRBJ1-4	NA	TGTGCCAGCTCGTCAGTTGCAACTAATGAAAAACTGTTTTTT	CASSSVATNEKLFF
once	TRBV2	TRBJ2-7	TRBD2	TGTGCCAGCAGGACTAGCGGGGGCCCGTTGGACTTC	CASRTSGGPLDF
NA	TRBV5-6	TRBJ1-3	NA	TGTGCCAGCAGCTCGGAGACAGGACTCGACTCTGGAAACACCATATATTTT	CASSSETGLDSGNTIYF
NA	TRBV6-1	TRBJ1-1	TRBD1	TGTGCCAGCAGAAGGACAGGTCTAGAAGCTTTCTTT	CASRRTGLEAFF
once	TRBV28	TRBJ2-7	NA	TGTGCCAGCAGTTCCCGAAACCCCTACGAGCAGTACTTC	CASSSRNPYEQYF
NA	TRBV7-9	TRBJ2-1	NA	TGTGCCAGCAGCTTAGGGGGTTCGGGACATCGGGGCAATGAGCAGTTCTTC	CASSLGGSGHRGNEQFF
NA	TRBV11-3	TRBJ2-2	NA	TGTGCCAGCAGCCGCCCCGGCGGGGGCGACACCGGGGAGCTGTTTTTT	CASSRPGGGDTGELFF
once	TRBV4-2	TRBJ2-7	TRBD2	TGTGCCAGCAGCCGGACGACTAGCGGGAGGGGTTACGAGCAGTACTTC	CASSRTTSGRGYEQYF
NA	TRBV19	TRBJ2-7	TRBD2	TGTGCCAGTAGTATAGTGAGCGGGAGGACCTCCTACGAGCAGTACTTC	CASSIVSGRTSYEQYF
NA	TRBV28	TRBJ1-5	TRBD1	TGTGCCAGCAGTCGAGCCCGGGACAGGTTTAGGCAGCCCCAGCATTTT	CASSRARDRFRQPQHF
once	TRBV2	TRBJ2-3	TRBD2	TGTGCCAGCAGTGAGATCGGACTAGCGGGGGGCACAGATACGCAGTATTTT	CASSEIGLAGGTDTQYF
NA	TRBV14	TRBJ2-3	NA	TGTGCCAGCAGCCTGGGACGGACGACAGATACGCAGTATTTT	CASSLGRTTDTQYF
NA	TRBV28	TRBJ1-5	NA	TGTGCCAGCATGCTCTATAGCAATCAGCCCCAGCATTTT	CASMLYSNQPQHF
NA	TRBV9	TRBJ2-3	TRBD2	TGTGCCAGCAGCCACCCGTCGGGACTAGCGGTTTCTAGCACAGATACGCAGTATTTT	CASSHPSGLAVSSTDTQYF
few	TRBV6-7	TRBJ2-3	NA	TGTGCCAGCATCATCCCTGCGGCGGGCACAGATACGCAGTATTTT	CASIIPAAGTDTQYF
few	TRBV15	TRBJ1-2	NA	TGTGCCACCAGCAGAGATAAGGGATTTAACTATGGCTACACCTTC	CATSRDKGFNYGYTF
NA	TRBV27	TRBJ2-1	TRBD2	TGTGCCAGCAGTTTAAATAGCGGGGGGTACTCCTACAATGAGCAGTTCTTC	CASSLNSGGYSYNEQFF
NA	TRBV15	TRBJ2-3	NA	TGTGCCACCACCCTGGGCCGTCTAGCGCGCACAGATACGCAGTATTTT	CATTLGRLARTDTQYF
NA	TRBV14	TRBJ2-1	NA	TGTGCCAGCAGCGGAATTAGCGGAAGCTCCTACAATGAGCAGTTCTTC	CASSGISGSSYNEQFF
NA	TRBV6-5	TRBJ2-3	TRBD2	TGTGCCAGCAGTAACCCCGCGGGGGTCACAGATACGCAGTATTTT	CASSNPAGVTDTQYF
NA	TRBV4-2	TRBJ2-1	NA	TGTGCCAGCAGCCACCCAGATTGGGTGTCCTACAATGAGCAGTTCTTC	CASSHPDWVSYNEQFF
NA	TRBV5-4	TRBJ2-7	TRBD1	TGTGCCAGCAGCTTACCGGGACAGGGGGTTCTGGGGCAGTACTTC	CASSLPGQGVLGQYF
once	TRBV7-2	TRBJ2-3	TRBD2	TGTGCCAGCAGCTTACGACTAGCGGGGTTGCCAGATACGCAGTATTTT	CASSLRLAGLPDTQYF
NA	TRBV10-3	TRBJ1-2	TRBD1	TGTGCCATCACTCAATCGACAGGGAATGTTAGTGGCTACACCTTC	CAITQSTGNVSGYTF
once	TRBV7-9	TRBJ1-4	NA	TGTGCCAGCAGCCGGGACACCAACAATGAAAAACTGTTTTTT	CASSRDTNNEKLFF
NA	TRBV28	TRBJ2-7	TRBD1	TGTGCCAGCAGTTTACGGGCAGGGGGCTACGAGCAGTACTTC	CASSLRAGGYEQYF
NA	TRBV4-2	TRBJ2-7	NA	TGTGCCAGCAGCCAAGATGGAGACACAGAGCAGTACTTC	CASSQDGDTEQYF
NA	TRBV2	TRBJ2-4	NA	TGTGCCAGCAGTTGGAGAAATACCAAAAACATTCAGTACTTC	CASSWRNTKNIQYF
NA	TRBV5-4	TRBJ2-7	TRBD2	TGTGCCAGCAGCTCACTAGCGGGAGTCGAGCAGTACTTC	CASSSLAGVEQYF
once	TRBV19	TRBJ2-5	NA	TGTGCCAGTAGTATGAACACAAGGGAAGAGACCCAGTACTTC	CASSMNTREETQYF
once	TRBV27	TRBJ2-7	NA	TGTGCCAGCAGTTTATTCCGTGAGGCAGGGGCTCCCTACGAGCAGTACTTC	CASSLFREAGAPYEQYF
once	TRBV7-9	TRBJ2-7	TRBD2	TGTGCCAGCAGTGGGGGTGGGGCGGGAGCGTTCTCCTACGAGCAGTACTTC	CASSGGGAGAFSYEQYF
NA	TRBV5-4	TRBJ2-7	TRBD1	TGTGCCAGCAGCTCGACAGGGGGCTCCTACGAGCAGTACTTC	CASSSTGGSYEQYF
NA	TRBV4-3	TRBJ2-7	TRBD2	TGCGCCAGCAGCCAAGATGACGGGGGGGGCCGATACGAGCAGTACTTC	CASSQDDGGGRYEQYF
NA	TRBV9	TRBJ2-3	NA	TGTGCCAGCAGCGCAGAGGCCGGGATATTAACAGATACGCAGTATTTT	CASSAEAGILTDTQYF
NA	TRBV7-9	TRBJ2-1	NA	TGTGCCAGCAGCTTACGTAGCGGAAAGGGTAATGAGCAGTTCTTC	CASSLRSGKGNEQFF
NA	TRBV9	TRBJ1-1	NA	TGTGCCAGCAGCGAGAGGATGAACACTGAAGCTTTCTTT	CASSERMNTEAFF
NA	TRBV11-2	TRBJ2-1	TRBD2	TGTGCCAGCAGCTTTCGCCGGCCGGGACTAGCGGGGGGTAATGAGCAGTTCTTC	CASSFRRPGLAGGNEQFF
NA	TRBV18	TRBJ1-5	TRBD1	TGTGCCAGCTCACCGACCGGGACAGGAACTAATCAGCCCCAGCATTTT	CASSPTGTGTNQPQHF
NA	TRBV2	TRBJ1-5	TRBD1	TGTGCCAGCAGCCGGGACAGCAGCAATCAGCCCCAGCATTTT	CASSRDSSNQPQHF
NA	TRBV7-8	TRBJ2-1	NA	TGTGCCAGCAGCTTAGATACTGAGCAGTTCTTC	CASSLDTEQFF
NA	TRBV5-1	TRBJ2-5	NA	TGCGCCAGCAGCCGGTCGGGGGGCGCTCAGGAGACCCAGTACTTC	CASSRSGGAQETQYF
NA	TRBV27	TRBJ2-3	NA	TGTGCCAGCGCGATCACCCGGGCGGATACGCAGTATTTT	CASAITRADTQYF
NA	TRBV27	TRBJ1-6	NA	TGTGCCAGCAGTTTATGGGGGGATAATTCACCCCTCCACTTT	CASSLWGDNSPLHF